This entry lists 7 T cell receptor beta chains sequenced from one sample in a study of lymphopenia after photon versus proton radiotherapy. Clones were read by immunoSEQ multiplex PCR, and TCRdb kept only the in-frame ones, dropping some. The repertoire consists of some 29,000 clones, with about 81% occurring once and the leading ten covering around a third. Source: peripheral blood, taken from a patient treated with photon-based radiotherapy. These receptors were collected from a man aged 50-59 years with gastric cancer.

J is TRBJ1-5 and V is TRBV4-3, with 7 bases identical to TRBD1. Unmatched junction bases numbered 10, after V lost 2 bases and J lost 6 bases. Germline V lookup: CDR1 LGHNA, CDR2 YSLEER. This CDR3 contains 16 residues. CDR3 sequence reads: CASSQSLDRRSQPQHF. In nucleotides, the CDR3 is TGCGCCAGCAGCCAATCTTTGGACAGGAGGAGTCAGCCCCAGCATTTT.

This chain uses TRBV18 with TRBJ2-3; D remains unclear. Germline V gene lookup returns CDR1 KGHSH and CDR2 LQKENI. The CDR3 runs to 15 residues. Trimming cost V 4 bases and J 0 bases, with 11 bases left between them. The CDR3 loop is CASSLDPSSTDTQYF. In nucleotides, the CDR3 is TGTGCCAGCTCACTAGACCCTTCTAGCACAGATACGCAGTATTTT.

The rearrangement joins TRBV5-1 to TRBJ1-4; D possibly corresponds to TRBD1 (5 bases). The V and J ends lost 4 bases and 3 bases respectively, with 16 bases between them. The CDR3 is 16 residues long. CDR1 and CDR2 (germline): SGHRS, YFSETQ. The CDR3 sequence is CASSVQEQGPNEKLFF. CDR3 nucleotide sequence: TGCGCCAGCAGCGTCCAGGAGCAGGGCCCTAATGAAAAACTGTTTTTT.

The CDR3 nucleotides read TGTGCCAGCAGAGAGGGACTAGCGGGGGACAACTACGAGCAGTACGTC. This sequence encodes CASREGLAGDNYEQYV. J is TRBJ2-7 and V is TRBV2; 14 bases are shared with TRBD2. Germline V gene sequence: CDR1 SNHLY, CDR2 FYNNEI. Losses at the gene ends were 6 bases for V and 3 bases for J; bases not matched to a gene: 7. The CDR3 loop spans 16 amino acids.

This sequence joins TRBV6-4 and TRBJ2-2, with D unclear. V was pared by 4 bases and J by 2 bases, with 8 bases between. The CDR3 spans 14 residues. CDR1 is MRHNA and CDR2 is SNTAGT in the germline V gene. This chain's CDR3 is CASSVGPNTGELFF. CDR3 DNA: TGTGCCAGCAGTGTCGGGCCTAACACCGGGGAGCTGTTTTTT.

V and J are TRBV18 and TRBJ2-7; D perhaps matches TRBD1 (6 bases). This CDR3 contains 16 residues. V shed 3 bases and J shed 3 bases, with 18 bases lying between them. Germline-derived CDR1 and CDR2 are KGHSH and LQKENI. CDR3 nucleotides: TGTGCCAGCTCACCGCAAGCCGGGACATGGGGCTACGAGCAGTACTTC. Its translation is CASSPQAGTWGYEQYF.

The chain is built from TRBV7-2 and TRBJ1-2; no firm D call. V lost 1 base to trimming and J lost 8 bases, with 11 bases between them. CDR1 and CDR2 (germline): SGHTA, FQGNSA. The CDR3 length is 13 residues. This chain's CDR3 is CASSLGTGRGYTF. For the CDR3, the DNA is TGTGCCAGCAGCTTAGGGACGGGCCGGGGCTACACCTTC.